Presented here are 8 T cell receptor beta chains from one specimen sequenced in a study of type 1 regulatory T cells. These TCRs' antigens remain unknown. MiXCR, applied by TCRdb to the reads, yields one record per CDR3 protein. Among roughly 60,000 distinct CDR3 sequences listed, 62% were seen once. The sample consisted of cultured non-Tr1 T cells, either the whole culture or a sorted T cell fraction (not recorded which). Receptors originate from a human donor in good health.

This sequence joins TRBV6-2 or TRBV6-3 and TRBJ2-7, with a possible D match to TRBD1 (6 bases). The CDR3 spans 15 residues. V lost 7 bases and J 5 bases, leaving 21 bases between the germline ends. In germline, CDR1 is MNHEY, CDR2 SVGEGT. The CDR3, as DNA: TGTGCCAGCAACATCCCTGGACAGCTAAACGACGAGCAGTACTTC. Translation: CASNIPGQLNDEQYF.

By proportion, this clonotype is medium-sized. This chain links TRBV6-5 with TRBJ2-1; D gene uncertain. The CDR3 runs 14 residues. Germline assignment: CDR1 MNHEY and CDR2 SVGAGI. Trimming took off 0 bases at V and 4 bases at J, with 7 bases between the two ends. The CDR3 region has the DNA TGTGCCAGCAGTTACTCTAGAGTATACAATGAGCAGTTCTTC. It is translated as CASSYSRVYNEQFF.

The chain combines TRBV7-2 with TRBJ2-3; 10 bases align to TRBD1. Germline V gene lookup returns CDR1 SGHTA and CDR2 FQGNSA. Germline trimming cut 9 bases from V and 6 bases from J; bases unmatched to any gene: 6. The CDR3 is 13 amino acids. The CDR3 sequence is CASGRDRGDTQYF. For the CDR3, the DNA is TGTGCCAGTGGCCGGGACAGGGGTGATACGCAGTATTTT.

The CDR3 coding sequence is TGCGCCAGCAGCACACAGTCGGGCAACGAGCAGTACTTC. Translating gives CASSTQSGNEQYF. The gene calls are TRBV5-1 and TRBJ2-7; D uncertain. Per the germline V gene, CDR1 is SGHRS and CDR2 is YFSETQ. The CDR3 has 13 amino acids. Between the trimmed V and J ends, which lost 4 bases and 5 bases, there was a span of 13 bases.

This clonotype was found a few times. The chain uses TRBV4-3 and TRBJ1-4; 7 bases map to TRBD1. The CDR3 has 14 amino acids. V lost 2 bases, J lost 8 bases, and 5 bases stayed unmatched. Germline V CDR1 and CDR2: LGHNA, YSLEER. CDR3 sequence reads: CASSQQGDDEKLFF. CDR3 nucleotide sequence: TGCGCCAGCAGCCAACAGGGGGACGACGAAAAACTGTTTTTT.

This clonotype was counted a single time. This rearrangement joins TRBV7-2 to TRBJ2-1, with 7 bases matching TRBD2. Looked up from germline, CDR1 is SGHTA and CDR2 is FQGNSA. CDR3 length: 14 amino acids. V lost 0 bases and J lost 9; bases outside the gene matches: 5. The CDR3 DNA reads as TGTGCCAGCAGCTTAGCAGCGGGACTACGTGAGCAGTTCTTC. Translated: CASSLAAGLREQFF.

The V and J genes are TRBV7-8 and TRBJ2-1, with TRBD2 identical over 10 bases. Germline V gives CDR1 SGHVS, CDR2 FQNEAQ. V gave up 5 bases and J gave up 3 bases; unmatched junction bases: 7. The CDR3 spans 16 residues. CDR3 region: CASSLIRTSGYNEQFF. In DNA form, the CDR3 reads TGTGCCAGCAGCCTCATTCGGACTAGCGGCTACAATGAGCAGTTCTTC.

The sample holds a few counts of this clonotype. V and J are TRBV3-1 and TRBJ2-2; 9 bases match TRBD1. Germline assignment: CDR1 LGHDT and CDR2 YNNKEL (reference sequence). This CDR3 is 16 amino acids long. Germline trimming cut 4 bases from V and 3 bases from J; bases unmatched to any gene: 6. The chain's CDR3 is CASSPPTGGYTGELFF. CDR3 DNA sequence: TGTGCCAGCAGCCCGCCCACAGGGGGCTACACCGGGGAGCTGTTTTTT.